This T cell receptor (beta chain) was captured in a study of T cell changes during pregnancy in multiple sclerosis. Using immunoSEQ multiplex PCR, the repertoire was profiled, and TCRdb retains in-frame clones only, with some absent. The data hold over 100,000 clones, with about 90% observed a single time. CDR1 is SGHDT and CDR2 is YYEEEE in the germline V gene. There are 15 residues in the CDR3. V was trimmed by 1 base and J by 0 bases, leaving 8 bases between them. This sample comprised peripheral blood, obtained in the third trimester of pregnancy. The source is a female donor with multiple sclerosis, enrolled in a pregnancy study. The chain is built from TRBV5-6 and TRBJ2-1; D not resolved. The CDR3 protein is CASSLYRSSYNEQFF. CDR3 DNA sequence: TGTGCCAGCAGCTTGTACCGGAGCTCCTACAATGAGCAGTTCTTC. Supplemented by reference TRBV5-6 and TRBJ2-1, the full variable domain reads DAGVTQSPTHLIKTRGQQVTLRCSPKSGHDTVSWYQQALGQGPQFIFQYYEEEERQRGNFPDRFSGHQFPNYSSELNVNALLLGDSALYLCASSLYRSSYNEQFFGPGTRLTVL.